This T cell receptor beta chain was identified during a study of PD-1 blockade in classical Hodgkin lymphoma. As concerns this clone: Its antigen is not identified.

Every patient was affected by relapse after autologous stem cell transplantation, while exposure to brentuximab vedotin was not uniform. The best responses consisted of complete response, partial response or progressive disease. Data came from immunoSEQ multiplex PCR; TCRdb stores just in-frame clones and leaves some out. This table holds approximately 99,000 clones, 81% found once. Study results and caveats: By C4D1, diversity of CD4+ TCRs had risen significantly, whereas that of CD8+ TCRs had not.

The V and J ends lost 4 bases and 5 bases respectively, with 4 bases between them. This CDR3 region has 11 residues. Germline V gene data show CDR1 as SGHTA and CDR2 as FQGNSA. The sequence came from a human donor with classical Hodgkin lymphoma. This chain connects TRBV7-2 to TRBJ2-3; D gene unclear. This specimen was peripheral blood mononuclear cells (PBMCs), taken before the second cycle of nivolumab. The DNA of the CDR3 is TGTGCCAGCAGCTCCAGAGATACGCAGTATTTT. Translating gives CASSSRDTQYF. Drawing the rest from reference TRBV7-2 and TRBJ2-3, the complete variable domain is GAGVSQSPSNKVTEKGKDVELRCDPISGHTALYWYRQSLGQGLEFLIYFQGNSAPDKSGLPSDRFSAERTGGSVSTLTIQRTQQEDSAVYLCASSSRDTQYFGPGTRLTVL.